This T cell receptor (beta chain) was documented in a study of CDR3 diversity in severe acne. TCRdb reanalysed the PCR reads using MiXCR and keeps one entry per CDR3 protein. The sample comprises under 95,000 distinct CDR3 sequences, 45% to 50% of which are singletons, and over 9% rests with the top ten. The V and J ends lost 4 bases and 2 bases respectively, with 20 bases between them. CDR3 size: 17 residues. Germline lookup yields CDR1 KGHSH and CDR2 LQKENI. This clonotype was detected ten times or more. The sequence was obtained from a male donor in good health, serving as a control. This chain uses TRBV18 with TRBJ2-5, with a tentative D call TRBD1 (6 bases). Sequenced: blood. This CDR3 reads CASSRGAGQTGQETQYF. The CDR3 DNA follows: TGTGCCAGCTCACGAGGAGCTGGACAGACGGGACAAGAGACCCAGTACTTC.